The 15 T cell receptor beta chains given below trace back to one sample, sequenced in a study of identical twins. MiXCR, run by TCRdb on the 5' RACE reads, gives a single entry per CDR3 protein. The profile shows 250,000 to 350,000 distinct CDR3 sequences, 7.5% to 9.5% of them singletons. The sample was also linked to a second study, of yellow fever vaccine responses in identical twins.

What was sequenced was CD8+ T cells sorted from blood. These receptors all stem from a young woman in good health.

This chain connects TRBV6-1 to TRBJ2-3, with 7 bases lining up with TRBD1. This CDR3 spans 13 amino acids. The J segment lost 0 bases and the V segment lost 10 bases, leaving 4 bases of the junction unmatched. Per the germline V gene, CDR1 is MNHNS and CDR2 is SASEGT. CDR3: CATRQGSTDTQYF. In nucleotides, the CDR3 is TGTGCCACGCGACAGGGCAGCACAGATACGCAGTATTTT.

This clonotype was counted at least ten times. V usage is TRBV7-8 and J usage is TRBJ2-3; 7 bases match TRBD2. The length of the CDR3 is 16 residues. After removal of 1 base from V and 3 bases from J, the junction contained 7 bases not matched to a gene. The germline V gene has CDR1 SGHVS and CDR2 FQNEAQ. In nucleotides, the CDR3 is TGTGCCAGCAGCTTAGAACCGGGACTATTGACAGATACGCAGTATTTT. Translation gives CASSLEPGLLTDTQYF.

The table lists this clonotype with many counts. The V call is TRBV12-3 or TRBV12-4, the J call TRBJ2-7, with a weak D call TRBD1 (5 bases). This CDR3 is 12 amino acids long. V lost 6 bases, J lost 4 bases, and 10 bases lay in between. The CDR3 DNA reads TGTGCCAGCAGGTCTGGGGCGTACGAGCAGTACTTC. Its protein is CASRSGAYEQYF.

This clonotype has only a few counts. The chain carries TRBV5-5 and TRBJ2-2; D is unresolved. CDR1 is SGHKS and CDR2 is YYEKEE in the germline V gene (reference sequence). This CDR3 is 15 amino acids long. V gave up 1 base and J gave up 1 base, with 8 bases separating them. The CDR3 region has the DNA TGTGCCAGCAGCTTGTACAGAGGGAACACCGGGGAGCTGTTTTTT. It is translated as CASSLYRGNTGELFF.

This clonotype was recorded a few times. The gene calls are TRBV7-9 and TRBJ1-4; a possible D gene is TRBD1 (5 bases). V was clipped by 7 bases and J by 7 bases, with 22 bases between them. This CDR3 spans 16 amino acids. Per germline, CDR1 SEHNR and CDR2 FQNEAQ (reference sequence). The CDR3 spells CASTTDRGSAFEKLFF. In DNA, the CDR3 is TGTGCCAGCACAACCGACCGGGGGTCTGCTTTTGAAAAACTGTTTTTT. The entire variable domain, with the rest obtained from reference TRBV7-9 and TRBJ1-4, is as follows: DTGVSQNPRHKITKRGQNVTFRCDPISEHNRLYWYRQTLGQGPEFLTYFQNEAQLEKSRLLSDRFSAERPKGSFSTLEIQRTEQGDSAMYLCASTTDRGSAFEKLFFGSGTQLSVL.

This clonotype was counted many times. This sequence joins TRBV6-5 and TRBJ2-1, with TRBD2 matching 7 bases. The CDR3 is made up of 15 amino acids. Germline assignment: CDR1 MNHEY and CDR2 SVGAGI. The junction had 2 bases not matched to a gene; V was cut back by 0 bases and J by 3 bases. The CDR3 reads CASSYSASGYNEQFF. In DNA, the CDR3 is TGTGCCAGCAGTTACTCGGCTAGCGGCTACAATGAGCAGTTCTTC.

In its sample, this clonotype was seen a few times. The J gene is TRBJ2-2, the V gene TRBV29-1; 8 bases agree with TRBD1. Looked up from germline, CDR1 is SQVTM and CDR2 is ANQGSEA. The CDR3 length is 13 residues. Losses at the gene ends were 7 bases for V and 0 bases for J; bases not matched to a gene: 1. The CDR3 coding sequence is TGCAGCGGGACAGGGTCGAACACCGGGGAGCTGTTTTTT. This sequence encodes CSGTGSNTGELFF.

In its sample, this clonotype was seen many times. This chain joins TRBV7-9 and TRBJ2-5; D unclear. The CDR3 runs 13 residues. V gave up 3 bases and J gave up 5 bases, with 10 bases separating them. Germline V gives CDR1 SEHNR, CDR2 FQNEAQ (reference sequence). As DNA, the CDR3 is TGTGCCAGCAGCTTTGGGCAGGACGAGACCCAGTACTTC. It translates to CASSFGQDETQYF.

This chain links TRBV10-3 with TRBJ2-7; tentatively, D is TRBD1 (6 bases). The V end was cut by 8 bases, the J end by 2 bases, with 16 bases between. Germline V lookup: CDR1 ENHRY, CDR2 SYGVKD. The CDR3 extends over 14 amino acids. The CDR3 region is CAIQSSGTTYEQYF. The CDR3 bases are TGTGCCATCCAATCGTCCGGGACAACCTACGAGCAGTACTTC.

The chain has TRBV7-2 and TRBJ2-3; 10 nucleotides agree with TRBD2. CDR3 length: 17 amino acids. After removal of 0 bases from V and 4 bases from J, the junction contained 7 bases not matched to a gene. CDR1 is SGHTA, CDR2 FQGNSA, per germline. CDR3 DNA: TGTGCCAGCAGCTTAGCCGGGCTAGCGGGGGAGGCAGATACGCAGTATTTT. Amino acids: CASSLAGLAGEADTQYF.

The chain uses TRBV7-2 and TRBJ1-4; D may be TRBD1 (5 bases). V was cut by 5 bases and J by 8 bases, with 21 bases left in between. There are 16 residues in the CDR3. From germline, CDR1 is SGHTA and CDR2 FQGNSA. The chain's CDR3 is CASSQKPSRVDEKLFF. The CDR3 DNA reads as TGTGCCAGCAGCCAGAAACCTTCCAGGGTGGACGAAAAACTGTTTTTT. Full variable domain (missing parts from reference TRBV7-2 and TRBJ1-4): GAGVSQSPSNKVTEKGKDVELRCDPISGHTALYWYRQSLGQGLEFLIYFQGNSAPDKSGLPSDRFSAERTGGSVSTLTIQRTQQEDSAVYLCASSQKPSRVDEKLFFGSGTQLSVL.

This clonotype was observed many times. V gene TRBV12-3 or TRBV12-4 combines with J gene TRBJ1-2; D is undetermined. The CDR3 runs to 11 residues. V was shortened by 1 base and J by 7 bases, with 4 bases between the two germline ends. The CDR3 reads CASSLGFGYTF. The CDR3 DNA reads TGTGCCAGCAGTTTAGGGTTTGGCTACACCTTC.

This clonotype was counted between two and nine times. The V and J genes are TRBV19 and TRBJ2-7; 9 bases fit TRBD1. CDR1 LNHDA and CDR2 SQIVND come from the germline V gene (reference sequence). Unmatched junction bases numbered 2, after V lost 6 bases and J lost 2 bases. The CDR3 consists of 13 residues. The CDR3 sequence: CASRRQGAYEQYF. CDR3 in DNA: TGTGCCAGTAGGCGACAGGGGGCCTACGAGCAGTACTTC.

For the CDR3, the DNA is TGTGCCAGCAGCCAGACTCGAGACAGGGGGGGGTACGAGCAGTACTTC. This gives the protein CASSQTRDRGGYEQYF. The gene calls are TRBV7-9 and TRBJ2-7, with 9 bases identical to TRBD1. V trimming: 5 bases; J trimming: 4 bases; junction bases outside the gene matches: 12. Germline V gene lookup returns CDR1 SEHNR and CDR2 FQNEAQ (reference sequence). The CDR3 is 16 amino acids.

The chain employs TRBV18 and TRBJ1-3; D unclear. V lost 0 bases to trimming and J lost 0 bases, with 3 bases between them. This CDR3 has 14 residues. CDR1 KGHSH and CDR2 LQKENI come from the germline V gene. The CDR3 nucleotides are TGTGCCAGCTCACCACCGAACTCTGGAAACACCATATATTTT. Its protein product is CASSPPNSGNTIYF.